This T cell receptor (beta chain) was captured by sequencing in a study of a mutant IDH1 vaccine in newly diagnosed glioma. Study in general: Patients underwent eight vaccinations, which took place in weeks 1, 3, 5, 7, 11, 15, 19 and 23. Vaccine administration was initiated 4-6 weeks following radiotherapy alone, or with temozolomide cycles.

CDR3 length: 13 residues. Trimming left V 5 bases short and J 2 bases short, with 9 bases between. The germline V gene has CDR1 LNHNV and CDR2 YYDKDF (reference sequence). This clone appeared a single time. Its antigen is undetermined. As to time point: week 11, during vaccination. Vaccination comprised doses that each held 300 ug of mutant IDH1 20-mer peptide, plus topical imiquimod. New WHO grade 3 or 4 astrocytomas that were IDH1-mutant and ATRX-lost had been found in donors. The method was immunoSEQ multiplex PCR; TCRdb's version includes in-frame clones alone and lacks a portion of them. Among under 40,000 clones listed, roughly three quarters were seen once.

The genes are TRBV15 and TRBJ2-5; D might be TRBD2 (6 bases). The clonotype was recovered from a man aged 25 to 40 with glioma. The material was PBMCs, obtained from a glioma patient whose treatment included an IDH1 peptide vaccine. CDR3 amino acids: CATSSREQETQYF. CDR3 nucleotides: TGTGCCACCAGCTCTCGGGAGCAAGAGACCCAGTACTTC.